This TCR beta chain emerged from a study of blood T cell repertoires in COVID-19. The overall study: The United States, Italy and Spain supplied acute and convalescent COVID-19 samples. T cells, B-cell-depleted T cells, or PBMCs supplied cDNA or gDNA.

In the original processing: Nucleated cell number was recorded as an estimate derived from reference gene primer amplification. Sequencing used immunoSEQ multiplex PCR; TCRdb keeps in-frame clones, though not all of them. V and J calls and clone size follow that table, whereas D and trimming were derived from the DNA. The data hold 200,000 to 250,000 clones, with 70% to 90% observed a single time. This CDR3 spans 14 amino acids. Trimming pared 0 bases from V and 1 base from J, leaving 6 bases between. Germline V gene sequence: CDR1 MGHRA, CDR2 YSYEKL. The rearrangement joins TRBV4-1 to TRBJ1-1; D ambiguous. Material: peripheral blood. This clonotype was sampled from a woman under 30 who had recovered from COVID-19. CDR3 nucleotide sequence: TGCGCCAGCAGCCAAGAGCCGGGGAACACTGAAGCTTTCTTT. Translating gives CASSQEPGNTEAFF.